This TCR beta chain stems from a study of blood T cell repertoires in COVID-19. This CDR3 is 15 amino acids long. The V segment lost 3 bases and the J segment 4 bases; nucleotides outside the gene matches: 3. Germline CDR1 is SGHAT and CDR2 is FQNNGV. Generated by immunoSEQ multiplex PCR, the TCRdb table keeps only in-frame clones and is missing some. The sample includes roughly 190,000 clones, 83% of them seen just once. Sequenced sample: peripheral blood. The receptor's source is a man aged 45-60 years with active or convalescent COVID-19. V usage is TRBV11-2 and J usage is TRBJ2-3; 11 nucleotides agree with TRBD1. CDR3 loop: CASSLDRGLSDTQYF. The CDR3 nucleotides are TGTGCCAGCAGCTTGGACAGGGGGCTCTCAGATACGCAGTATTTT.